Sequencing of this TCR beta chain was carried out in a study of blood T cell repertoires in COVID-19. At the level of the study: Spain, Italy and the United States supplied samples that represented acute and convalescent COVID-19. T cells, B-cell-depleted T cells, or PBMCs supplied cDNA or gDNA.

Profiling relied on immunoSEQ multiplex PCR, and the TCRdb table lists in-frame clones only, not all of them. In the table there are fewer than 450,000 clones, 91% of which are singletons. The CDR3 length is 16 residues. Germline assignment: CDR1 SGHRS and CDR2 YFSETQ. V shed 4 bases and J 0 bases; nucleotides not matched to a gene: 8. The V gene is TRBV5-1, the J gene TRBJ1-1; 8 positions agree with TRBD1. The sequence was collected from a woman between 18 and 30 years old who had recovered from COVID-19. Sequenced input: peripheral blood. The CDR3 bases are TGCGCCAGCAGCACGTGGACAGGGCTCATGAACACTGAAGCTTTCTTT. Translating gives CASSTWTGLMNTEAFF.